This TCR beta chain was identified in a study of cytomegalovirus exposure and HLA in healthy donors. Overall study results and limits: The classifier, whose performance was assessed in both the original and validation cohorts, reportedly diagnosed cytomegalovirus status with high specificity and sensitivity. Later on, a genetic analysis was performed. It linked a missense variant in DCLRE1C with V- and J-gene trimming of TCR beta. Clonal expansion was found to be greater in HLA-associated TCR beta chains than in equally common others in a later analysis.

The CDR3 contains 15 residues. The junction had 7 bases not matched to a gene; V was cut back by 4 bases and J by 7 bases. The germline gives CDR1 ENHRY, CDR2 SYGVKD. A note on this clone: Its antigen is not identified.

The PCR made use of 60 Vbeta and 13 Jbeta primers. The repertoire was sequenced with immunoSEQ multiplex PCR; TCRdb's copy has only in-frame clones and lacks some. The repertoire holds approximately 160,000 clones, around three quarters seen once, with roughly 1.6% in the top ten. This chain joins TRBV10-3 and TRBJ2-1; 10 positions match TRBD2. This TCR was recovered from a man aged 40-49 years in good health and CMV-seronegative. Sequenced sample: PBMCs. DNA for the CDR3: TGTGCCATCAGTGGGCTAGCGGGAGCCACGAATGAGCAGTTCTTC. This sequence encodes CAISGLAGATNEQFF.